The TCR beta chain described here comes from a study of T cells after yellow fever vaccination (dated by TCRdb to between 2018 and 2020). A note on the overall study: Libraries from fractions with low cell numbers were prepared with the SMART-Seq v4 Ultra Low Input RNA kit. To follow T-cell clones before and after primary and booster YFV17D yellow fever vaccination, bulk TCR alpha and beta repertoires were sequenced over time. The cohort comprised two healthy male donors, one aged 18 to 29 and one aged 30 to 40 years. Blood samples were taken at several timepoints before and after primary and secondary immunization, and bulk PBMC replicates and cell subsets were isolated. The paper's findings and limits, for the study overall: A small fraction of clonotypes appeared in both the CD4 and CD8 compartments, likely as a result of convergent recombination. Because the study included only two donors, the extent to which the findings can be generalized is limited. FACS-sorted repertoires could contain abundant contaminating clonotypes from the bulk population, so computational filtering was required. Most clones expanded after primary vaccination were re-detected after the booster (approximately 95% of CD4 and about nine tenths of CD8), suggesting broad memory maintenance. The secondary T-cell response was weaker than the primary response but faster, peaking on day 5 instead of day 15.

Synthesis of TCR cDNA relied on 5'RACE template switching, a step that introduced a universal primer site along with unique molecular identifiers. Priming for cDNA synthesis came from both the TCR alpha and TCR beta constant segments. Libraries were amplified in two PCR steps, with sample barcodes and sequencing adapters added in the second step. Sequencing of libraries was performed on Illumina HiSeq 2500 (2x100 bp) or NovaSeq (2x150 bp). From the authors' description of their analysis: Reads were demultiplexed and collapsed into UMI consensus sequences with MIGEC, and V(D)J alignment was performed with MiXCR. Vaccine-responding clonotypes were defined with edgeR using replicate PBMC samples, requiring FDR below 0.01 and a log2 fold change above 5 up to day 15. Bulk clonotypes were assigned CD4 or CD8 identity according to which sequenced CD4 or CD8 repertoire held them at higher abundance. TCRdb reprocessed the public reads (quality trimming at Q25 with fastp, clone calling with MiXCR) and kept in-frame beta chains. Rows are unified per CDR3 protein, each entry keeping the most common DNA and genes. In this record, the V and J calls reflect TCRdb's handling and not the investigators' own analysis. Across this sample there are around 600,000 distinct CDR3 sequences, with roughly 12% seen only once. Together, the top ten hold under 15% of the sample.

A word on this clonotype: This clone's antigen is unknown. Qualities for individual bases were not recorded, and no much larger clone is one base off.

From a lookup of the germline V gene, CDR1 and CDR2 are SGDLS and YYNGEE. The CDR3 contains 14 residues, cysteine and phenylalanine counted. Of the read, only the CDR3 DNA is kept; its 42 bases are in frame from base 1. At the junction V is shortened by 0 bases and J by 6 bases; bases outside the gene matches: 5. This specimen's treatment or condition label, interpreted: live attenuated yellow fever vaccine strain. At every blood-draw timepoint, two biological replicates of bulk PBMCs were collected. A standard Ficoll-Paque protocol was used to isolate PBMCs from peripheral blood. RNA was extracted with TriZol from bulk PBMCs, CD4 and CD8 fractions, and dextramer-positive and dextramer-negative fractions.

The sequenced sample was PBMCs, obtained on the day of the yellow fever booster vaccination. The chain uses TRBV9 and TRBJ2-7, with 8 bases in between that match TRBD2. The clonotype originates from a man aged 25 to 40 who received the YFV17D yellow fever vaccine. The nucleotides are TGTGCCAGCAGCGTAGCCAGCGGGAGTGTCGAGCAGTACTTC. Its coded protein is CASSVASGSVEQYF.